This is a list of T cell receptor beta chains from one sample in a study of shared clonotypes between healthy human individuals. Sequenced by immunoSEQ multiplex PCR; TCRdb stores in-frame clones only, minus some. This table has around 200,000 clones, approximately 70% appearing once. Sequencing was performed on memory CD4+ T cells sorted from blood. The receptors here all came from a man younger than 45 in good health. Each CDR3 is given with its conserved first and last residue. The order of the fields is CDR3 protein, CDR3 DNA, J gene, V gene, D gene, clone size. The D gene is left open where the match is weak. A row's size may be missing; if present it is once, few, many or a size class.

CDR3: CAWSTTGTVNTGELFF
DNA: TGTGCCTGGAGTACTACCGGGACAGTGAACACCGGGGAGCTGTTTTTT
J: TRBJ2-2
V: TRBV30
D: TRBD1
size: .

CDR3: CASSPRDRGTDTQYF
DNA: TGTGCCAGCAGCCCCCGGGACAGGGGCACAGATACGCAGTATTTT
J: TRBJ2-3
V: TRBV5-5
D: TRBD1
size: .

CDR3: CASRASGRADNEQFF
DNA: TGTGCCAGCAGGGCTAGCGGGAGGGCTGATAATGAGCAGTTCTTC
J: TRBJ2-1
V: TRBV25-1
D: TRBD2
size: .

CDR3: CASSPQGQNTEAFF
DNA: TGTGCCAGCAGCCCGCAGGGTCAGAACACTGAAGCTTTCTTT
J: TRBJ1-1
V: TRBV7-9
D: .
size: few

CDR3: CASSLSAGNEQFF
DNA: TGTGCCAGCAGTTTATCGGCCGGAAATGAGCAGTTCTTC
J: TRBJ2-1
V: TRBV27
D: .
size: .

CDR3: CASSLDGGTGELFF
DNA: TGTGCCAGCAGCTTGGACGGGGGGACCGGGGAGCTGTTTTTT
J: TRBJ2-2
V: TRBV5-4
D: TRBD2
size: few

CDR3: CASMAQGYNQPQHF
DNA: TGTGCCAGCATGGCGCAGGGCTACAATCAGCCCCAGCATTTT
J: TRBJ1-5
V: TRBV6-5
D: .
size: .

CDR3: CASSVTSSGANVLTF
DNA: TGTGCCAGCAGCGTAACAAGCTCTGGGGCCAACGTCCTGACTTTC
J: TRBJ2-6
V: TRBV7-2
D: .
size: few

CDR3: CASSPRTTGITEAFF
DNA: TGTGCCAGCAGCCCTCGAACGACAGGGATAACTGAAGCTTTCTTT
J: TRBJ1-1
V: TRBV9
D: TRBD1
size: .

CDR3: CAISPTGGRETQYF
DNA: TGTGCCATCAGCCCGACAGGGGGCCGAGAGACCCAGTACTTC
J: TRBJ2-5
V: TRBV10-3
D: TRBD1
size: .

CDR3: CASSLAGLAKETQYF
DNA: TGTGCCAGCAGCTTAGCAGGACTAGCGAAAGAGACCCAGTACTTC
J: TRBJ2-5
V: TRBV7-2
D: TRBD2
size: .

CDR3: CASSQDPGLYEQFF
DNA: TGCGCCAGCAGCCAAGATCCCGGGTTGTATGAGCAGTTCTTC
J: TRBJ2-1
V: TRBV4-1
D: .
size: .

CDR3: CSPVGPGETQYF
DNA: TGCAGCCCTGTTGGTCCGGGAGAGACCCAGTACTTC
J: TRBJ2-5
V: TRBV29-1
D: .
size: many

CDR3: CASSPKAASRAGMNTEAFF
DNA: TGTGCCAGCTCACCAAAGGCTGCGTCGCGGGCCGGAATGAACACTGAAGCTTTCTTT
J: TRBJ1-1
V: TRBV18
D: .
size: few

CDR3: CASSLAGSSGVYEQYF
DNA: TGTGCCAGCAGCTTAGCTGGGTCTAGCGGGGTCTACGAGCAGTACTTC
J: TRBJ2-7
V: TRBV7-2
D: TRBD2
size: .

CDR3: CASSRRERGYEQYF
DNA: TGTGCCAGCAGTCGGCGGGAGAGAGGCTACGAGCAGTACTTC
J: TRBJ2-7
V: TRBV27
D: TRBD2
size: .

CDR3: CASSLRGVAGGEQFF
DNA: TGTGCCAGCAGCCTCAGGGGGGTAGCGGGAGGTGAGCAGTTCTTC
J: TRBJ2-1
V: TRBV7-9
D: TRBD2
size: .

CDR3: CSANFVPGYTF
DNA: TGCAGTGCTAATTTTGTGCCTGGCTACACCTTC
J: TRBJ1-2
V: TRBV20-1
D: .
size: .

CDR3: CASSLGPSYNEQFF
DNA: TGTGCCAGCAGCTTAGGACCCTCCTACAATGAGCAGTTCTTC
J: TRBJ2-1
V: TRBV11-2
D: .
size: few

CDR3: CASSPSGTQETQYF
DNA: TGTGCCAGCTCACCATCTGGCACACAAGAGACCCAGTACTTC
J: TRBJ2-5
V: TRBV18
D: .
size: .

CDR3: CATSRAYGGGETQYF
DNA: TGTGCCACCAGCAGAGCTTACGGGGGTGGAGAGACCCAGTACTTC
J: TRBJ2-5
V: TRBV15
D: .
size: .

CDR3: CASSLISGTDTQYF
DNA: TGTGCCAGCAGCTTGATTAGCGGCACAGATACGCAGTATTTT
J: TRBJ2-3
V: TRBV7-9
D: .
size: .

CDR3: CASSLEGSYNEQFF
DNA: TGTGCCAGCAGCTTAGAGGGCTCCTACAATGAGCAGTTCTTC
J: TRBJ2-1
V: TRBV6-6
D: .
size: .

CDR3: CASSYRDSGANVLTF
DNA: TGTGCCAGCAGTTACAGGGATTCTGGGGCCAACGTCCTGACTTTC
J: TRBJ2-6
V: TRBV6-5
D: .
size: .

CDR3: CARHTQGKYGYTF
DNA: TGTGCCAGACACACACAGGGTAAGTATGGCTACACCTTC
J: TRBJ1-2
V: TRBV27
D: .
size: .

CDR3: CASSFSGETQYF
DNA: TGTGCCAGCAGCTTTTCGGGGGAGACCCAGTACTTC
J: TRBJ2-5
V: TRBV11-3
D: .
size: .

CDR3: CASSLKVAGPYEQYF
DNA: TGTGCCAGCAGTTTAAAGGTGGCAGGTCCCTACGAGCAGTACTTC
J: TRBJ2-7
V: TRBV27
D: .
size: few

CDR3: CASSWDSTGELFF
DNA: TGCGCCAGCAGCTGGGACAGTACCGGGGAGCTGTTTTTT
J: TRBJ2-2
V: TRBV5-1
D: TRBD1
size: .

CDR3: CASSEESGYSGNTIYF
DNA: TGTGCCAGCAGTGAAGAGTCCGGCTACTCTGGAAACACCATATATTTT
J: TRBJ1-3
V: TRBV2
D: .
size: .

CDR3: CASQVQMRENEQFF
DNA: TGTGCCAGTCAGGTGCAGATGAGAGAGAACGAGCAGTTCTTC
J: TRBJ2-1
V: TRBV19
D: .
size: few

CDR3: CASSLSLGGEGEAFF
DNA: TGCGCCAGCAGCTTGTCTCTCGGGGGAGAGGGTGAAGCTTTCTTT
J: TRBJ1-1
V: TRBV5-1
D: .
size: .

CDR3: CASSLDYEQYF
DNA: TGTGCCAGCAGCTTAGACTACGAGCAGTACTTC
J: TRBJ2-7
V: TRBV7-8
D: .
size: few

CDR3: CASSPTRGGGYEQYF
DNA: TGTGCCAGCTCACCCACCCGCGGGGGAGGCTACGAGCAGTACTTC
J: TRBJ2-7
V: TRBV18
D: TRBD2
size: .

CDR3: CASSLVGPGANVLTF
DNA: TGTGCCAGCAGCTTAGTCGGCCCTGGGGCCAACGTCCTGACTTTC
J: TRBJ2-6
V: TRBV13
D: .
size: .

CDR3: CASSLMGQQNTEAFF
DNA: TGTGCCAGCAGCTTAATGGGACAGCAGAACACTGAAGCTTTCTTT
J: TRBJ1-1
V: TRBV11-2
D: TRBD1
size: .

CDR3: CASSDVDQADTQYF
DNA: TGTGCCAGCAGTGATGTTGACCAAGCAGATACGCAGTATTTT
J: TRBJ2-3
V: TRBV25-1
D: .
size: .

CDR3: CASRGQNYEQYF
DNA: TGTGCCAGCAGGGGTCAGAACTACGAGCAGTACTTC
J: TRBJ2-7
V: TRBV6-5
D: .
size: .

CDR3: CASSPSEGDTEAFF
DNA: TGTGCCAGCTCACCATCGGAGGGGGACACTGAAGCTTTCTTT
J: TRBJ1-1
V: TRBV18
D: .
size: .

CDR3: CASANRQGLNTEAFF
DNA: TGTGCCAGCGCGAACCGACAGGGTTTGAACACTGAAGCTTTCTTT
J: TRBJ1-1
V: TRBV2
D: TRBD1
size: .

CDR3: CASSMGIWGSNTGELFF
DNA: TGTGCCAGTAGTATGGGGATTTGGGGATCGAACACCGGGGAGCTGTTTTTT
J: TRBJ2-2
V: TRBV19
D: .
size: .

CDR3: CASSLLEVDTEAFF
DNA: TGTGCCAGCAGCTTGTTGGAGGTTGACACTGAAGCTTTCTTT
J: TRBJ1-1
V: TRBV5-8
D: .
size: .

CDR3: CASSTGYNEQFF
DNA: TGTGCCAGTAGTACAGGGTACAATGAGCAGTTCTTC
J: TRBJ2-1
V: TRBV19
D: .
size: .

CDR3: CASSSLSGRSSYEQYF
DNA: TGTGCCAGCAGCTCGCTCTCCGGGAGGAGCTCCTACGAGCAGTACTTC
J: TRBJ2-7
V: TRBV11-2
D: TRBD2
size: .

CDR3: CASNRDRSYNEQFF
DNA: TGTGCCAGTAACCGGGACAGATCCTACAATGAGCAGTTCTTC
J: TRBJ2-1
V: TRBV19
D: TRBD1
size: once